This TCR beta chain emerged from a study of cytomegalovirus exposure and HLA in healthy donors (dated by TCRdb to the late 2010s). Describing the broader study: In an earlier analysis of 587 of the donors, around 290 Gb of sequence data and approximately 120 million unique TCR beta sequences from approximately 180 million T cells were reported. An early release that covered more than 550 HLA-typed donors contained about 300 gigabases of sequencing data and some 87 million unique TCR sequences. The genetic ancestry cluster associated with self-reported Caucasian donors included around four fifths of the roughly 390 genotyped donors. The study aimed to test whether cataloging public T cell receptors could reveal signatures of past pathogen exposure. The study profiled the T cell repertoires of fewer than 850 subjects by immunosequencing and related them to cytomegalovirus serostatus. Besides the first cohort of hundreds of subjects, a separate validation cohort made up of over 100 different subjects was used. To predict cytomegalovirus infection status, the study combined high-throughput TCR immunosequencing, statistical association of individual TCRs with disease status, and machine learning. A later analysis re-analyzed previously published TCR beta repertoires from several hundred donors and added high-resolution HLA genotyping to study TCR occurrence patterns. Rather than drawing on any new phenotypic data, the later analysis identified candidate immune exposures from TCR beta sequences and the way those sequences occurred across donors. An earlier analysis of around 640 of the donors used high-throughput TCR beta sequencing to judge whether each TCR beta V gene segment behaved as functional or pseudogenic. Donor age, sex, ethnicity and CMV serostatus were compiled alongside the repertoire data. In a later genetic analysis, genome-wide SNP genotypes for about three fifths of the 666 donors were used, and that subset was treated as a discovery cohort. Every discovery cohort repertoire had been produced on one sequencing platform. HLA typing covered class I and class II loci at four-digit resolution. The number of donors typed differed by locus, with about 629-640 for A, B, C, DRB1 and DQB1, 522 for DQA1, 600 to 610 for DPA1, and 450 to 480 for DPB1. Roughly five DR-DQ haplotypes were handled as single units for association and clustering, since linkage in the cohort was strong. Among 300 to 500 genotyped donors of the cohort, an average of roughly 230,000 unique TCR beta nucleotide sequences was sequenced per donor, of which 15% to 20% were non-productive.

In total, 630 or so healthy bone marrow donors made up the cohort. Cohort members were all nominally healthy when sampled, although unrecorded immune exposures were likely present. The donor was CMV seropositive and belonged to the group of 250 to 300 seropositive cohort members. A peripheral blood sample was collected from each donor, and TCR beta sequencing was performed on peripheral blood mononuclear cells. Genomic DNA was extracted from the blood cell samples with the Qiagen DNeasy Blood Extraction Kit. V and J are truncated by 6 bases and 5 bases respectively, leaving an intervening sequence of 10 bases. Reading from cysteine to phenylalanine, the CDR3 counts 12 amino acids. This entry keeps only the CDR3 DNA: 36 bases, framed from base 1. Taken from the germline V gene, the CDR1 and CDR2 loops are ENHRY and SYGVKD. The full study reports these points: Roughly uniform sequencing depth across donors was assumed in presence/absence analyses, although this assumption may not hold. According to a later genetic analysis, donors in an Asian-associated ancestry cluster had fewer N-insertions in productive TCRs than the approximately 690-donor mean. Because HLA typing was unavailable for some donors at each locus, only the typed subset was used in association tests. A later analysis found that most CMV-associated TCR beta chains appeared HLA-restricted, with HLA associations seemingly driven largely by CMV exposure. A later analysis reported that several top co-occurrence clusters appeared linked to parvovirus B19, influenza, CMV and Epstein-Barr virus. In a later analysis, TCR association rates were found to vary across HLA loci, with the most associated TCRs seen for DRB1 alleles and the fewest for HLA-C alleles. V-gene and J-gene trimming of TCR beta chains was associated with a missense DCLRE1C variant in a later genetic analysis, and the association was replicated in an independent cohort. Linkage disequilibrium might explain the correlated functional status among segregating V segments, but an unknown experimental factor could not be ruled out. Strong co-occurrence of HLA alleles, especially DR and DQ, made assigning TCR associations to individual alleles difficult. The study listed 150 to 200 TCR beta chains as associated with cytomegalovirus. An earlier analysis of around 540 of the donors showed that most TCR beta V segments appeared in productive rearrangements either about 87% or about 30% of the time, which broadly matched IMGT annotations. Because counts were too low, about 18 rarely observed V segments, including chromosome 9 orphons, were excluded from the earlier analysis of 587 of the donors. In vitro tests confirmed that a few of the cytomegalovirus-associated TCR beta chains recognize cytomegalovirus antigens. A later analysis associated 16,951 TCR beta sequences with specific HLA alleles at a false discovery rate of 0.05. In both the original and validation cohorts, the classifier was reported to diagnose cytomegalovirus status with high specificity and sensitivity. While some public TCRs were present in many individuals, most TCR sequences turned up only very rarely across donors. In this cohort, only TCR beta chains were sequenced, and detectable features were limited by the absence of alpha or paired-chain data. A further reported finding was that TCR beta sequences accurately predicted the HLA-A and HLA-B alleles for most subjects in the first cohort. A cluster of highly shared sequence variants was judged likely to represent a technical artifact of the sequencing pipeline. Immune exposure information for the cohort was limited to CMV serostatus. The 87-base-pair reads could not distinguish some IMGT-functional V segments, including TRBV6-2 and TRBV6-3, so those segments were excluded. The authors suggested that the approach could potentially be generalized to other disease states and immunological phenotypes. In a later analysis, HLA-associated TCR beta chains showed more clonal expansion and lower generation probabilities than non-associated chains that were equally common.

About this clone itself: It lacks a known antigen. No much larger clone exists at a distance of one base, and base qualities are not known.

The library was produced with the immunoSEQ multiplex PCR assay. For the multiplex PCR, a mixture combining 60 forward primers for TCR Vbeta segments and 13 reverse primers for TCR Jbeta segments was used. The CDR3 region of rearranged TCR beta genes was amplified from genomic DNA with a multiplex PCR assay. The Illumina HiSeq System was used to sequence the amplified TCR beta libraries as 87-base-pair reads. As for the original processing: Across the 670 or so repertoires, a later analysis counted some 80 million unique TCR beta chains, around 11 million of which were shared by at least two donors. To remove PCR and sequencing errors, raw reads were error-corrected and collapsed into unique sequences using a nearest-neighbor algorithm that merged closely related sequences. CDR3 sequences were aligned to IMGT reference sequences to assign V, D and J gene segments. For a sequence to be retained, a match of at least six nucleotides was required to both a V gene segment and a J gene segment. Rearrangements were classified as productive when the CDR3 lacked stop codons and remained in frame with V and J, and all other rearrangements were classified as non-productive. Following IMGT convention, CDR3 was defined as the stretch from the second conserved V-encoded cysteine up to the conserved J-encoded phenylalanine. Sequences without an unambiguous match to a single V gene segment were excluded from the earlier analysis of about 600 of the donors. In an earlier analysis of several hundred of the donors, a V segment was called functional when productive rearrangements were above 56.7%, and segregating when the standard deviation between donors exceeded 5%. A statistical classification framework was developed to diagnose cytomegalovirus status using the catalog of TCR beta chain sequences. In a later analysis, TCR nucleotide sequences were compared against IMGT/GENE-DB human TR gene sequences so that V and J genes could be assigned. Using the TCRdist pipeline, a later analysis assigned CDR3 sequences along with most-parsimonious VDJ recombination scenarios. In a later analysis, each TCR beta chain was defined by its CDR3 amino acid sequence together with its V-gene family, and reads lacking a unique V-gene family were excluded. To address suspected cross-contamination and a sequencing artifact, a later analysis removed around 590 highly shared, low-generation-probability nucleotide sequences. In a later analysis, a clonal expansion index was calculated for each public chain from normalized within-repertoire ranks of inferred template counts. In a later analysis, generation probabilities were computed using a VDJ recombination model fitted to out-of-frame rearrangements, and the results were checked against IGoR. A later analysis scored TCR-TCR, TCR-HLA and TCR-CMV co-occurrence with hypergeometric tests, applying a repertoire-size bias correction to TCR pairs. False discovery rates were estimated in a later analysis by permuting HLA or CMV assignments 20 times. In a later analysis, co-occurring TCRs were grouped using DBSCAN, with TCRdist sequence similarity added in when clustering inside HLA-allele-positive subsets. Co-occurrence clustering excluded repertoires with fewer than 30,000 or more than 120,000 public chains, plus five with anomalous nucleotide sharing. As stored in TCRdb, this immuneACCESS dataset retains in-frame rearrangements with V and J assigned. A fraction of the clones does not appear; measured against another copy, unresolved V genes explain less than half of the discrepancy, and the remainder lacks a known reason. That table supplies the V and J calls and clone size; D and trimming were determined from the DNA. For this sample there are 150,000 to 200,000 clones; under 75% appear just once. The ten largest clones represent around 7% of the sample.

The sample consisted of PBMCs. This chain joins TRBV10-3 to TRBJ2-5, and perhaps TRBD2 as D gene, on 6 matching bases. The clonotype originates from a man in his forties or fifties in good health and CMV-seropositive. CDR3 protein: CAISAGRETQYF. The DNA is TGTGCCATCAGCGCAGGGAGGGAGACCCAGTACTTC.